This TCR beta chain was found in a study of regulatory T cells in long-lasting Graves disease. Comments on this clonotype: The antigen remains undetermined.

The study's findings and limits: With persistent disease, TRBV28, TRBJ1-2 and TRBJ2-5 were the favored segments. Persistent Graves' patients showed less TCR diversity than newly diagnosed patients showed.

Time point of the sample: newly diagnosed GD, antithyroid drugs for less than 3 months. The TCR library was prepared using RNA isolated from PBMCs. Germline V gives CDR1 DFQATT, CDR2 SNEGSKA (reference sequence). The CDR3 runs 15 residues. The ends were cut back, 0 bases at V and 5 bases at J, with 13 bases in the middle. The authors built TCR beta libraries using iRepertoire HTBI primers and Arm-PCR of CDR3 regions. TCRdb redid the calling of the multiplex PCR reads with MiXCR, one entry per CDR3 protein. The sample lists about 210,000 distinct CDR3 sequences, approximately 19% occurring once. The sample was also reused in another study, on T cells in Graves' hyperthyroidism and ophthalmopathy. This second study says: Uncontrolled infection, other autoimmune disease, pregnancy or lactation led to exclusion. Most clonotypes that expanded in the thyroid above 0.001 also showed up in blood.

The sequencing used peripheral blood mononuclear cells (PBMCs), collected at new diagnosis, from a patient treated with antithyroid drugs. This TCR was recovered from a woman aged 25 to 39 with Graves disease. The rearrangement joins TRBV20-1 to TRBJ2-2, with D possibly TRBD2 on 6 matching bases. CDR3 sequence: CSAREGRAGTGELFF. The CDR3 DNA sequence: TGCAGTGCTAGAGAGGGCAGGGCGGGGACCGGGGAGCTGTTTTTT.